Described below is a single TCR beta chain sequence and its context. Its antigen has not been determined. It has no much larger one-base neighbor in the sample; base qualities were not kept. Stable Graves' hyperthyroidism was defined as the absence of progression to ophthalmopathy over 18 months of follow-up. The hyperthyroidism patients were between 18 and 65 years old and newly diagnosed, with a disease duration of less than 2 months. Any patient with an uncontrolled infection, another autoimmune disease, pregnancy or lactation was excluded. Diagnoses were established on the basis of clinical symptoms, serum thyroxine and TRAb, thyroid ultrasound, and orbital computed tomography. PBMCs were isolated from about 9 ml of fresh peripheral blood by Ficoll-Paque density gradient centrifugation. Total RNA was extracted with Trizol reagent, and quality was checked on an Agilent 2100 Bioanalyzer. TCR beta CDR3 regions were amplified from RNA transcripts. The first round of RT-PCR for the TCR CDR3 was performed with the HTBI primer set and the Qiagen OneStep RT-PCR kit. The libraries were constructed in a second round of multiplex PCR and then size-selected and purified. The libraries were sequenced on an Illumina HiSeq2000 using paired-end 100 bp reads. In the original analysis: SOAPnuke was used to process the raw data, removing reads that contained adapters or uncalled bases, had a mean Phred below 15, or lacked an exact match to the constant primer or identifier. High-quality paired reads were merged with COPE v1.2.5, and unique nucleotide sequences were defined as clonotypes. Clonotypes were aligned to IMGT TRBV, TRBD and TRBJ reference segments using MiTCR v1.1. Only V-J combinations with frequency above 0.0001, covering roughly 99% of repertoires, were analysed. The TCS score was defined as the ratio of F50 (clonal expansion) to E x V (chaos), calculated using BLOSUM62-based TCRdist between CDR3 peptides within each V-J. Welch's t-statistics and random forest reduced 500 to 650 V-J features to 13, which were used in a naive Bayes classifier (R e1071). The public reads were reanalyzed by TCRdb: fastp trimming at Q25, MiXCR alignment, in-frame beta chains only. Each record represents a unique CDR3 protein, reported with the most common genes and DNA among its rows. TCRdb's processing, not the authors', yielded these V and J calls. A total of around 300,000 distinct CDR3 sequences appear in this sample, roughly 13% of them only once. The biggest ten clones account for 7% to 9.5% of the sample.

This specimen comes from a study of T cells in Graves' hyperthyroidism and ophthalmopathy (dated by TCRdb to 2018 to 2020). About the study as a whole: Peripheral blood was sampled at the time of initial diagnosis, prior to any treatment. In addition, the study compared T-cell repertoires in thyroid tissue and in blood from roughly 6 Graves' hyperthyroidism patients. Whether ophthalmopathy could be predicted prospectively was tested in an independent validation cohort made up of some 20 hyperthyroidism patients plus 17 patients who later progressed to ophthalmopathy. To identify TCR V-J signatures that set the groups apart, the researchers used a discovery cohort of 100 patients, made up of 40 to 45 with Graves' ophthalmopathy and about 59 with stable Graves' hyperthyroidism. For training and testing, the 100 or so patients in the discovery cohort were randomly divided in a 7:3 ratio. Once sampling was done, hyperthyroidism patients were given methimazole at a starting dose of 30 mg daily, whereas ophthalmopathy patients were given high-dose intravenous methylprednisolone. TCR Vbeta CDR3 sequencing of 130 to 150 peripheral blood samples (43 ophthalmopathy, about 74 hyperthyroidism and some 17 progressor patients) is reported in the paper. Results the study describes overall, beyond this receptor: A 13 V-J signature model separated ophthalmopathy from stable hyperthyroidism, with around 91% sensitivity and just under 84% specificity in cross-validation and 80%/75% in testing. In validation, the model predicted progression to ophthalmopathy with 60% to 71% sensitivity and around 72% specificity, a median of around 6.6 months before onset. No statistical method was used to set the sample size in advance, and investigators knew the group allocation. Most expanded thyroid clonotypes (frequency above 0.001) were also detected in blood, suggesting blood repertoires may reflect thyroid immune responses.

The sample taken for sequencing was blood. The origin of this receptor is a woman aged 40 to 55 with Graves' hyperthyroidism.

The DNA sequence is TGCAGTGCTAGCCCCGGACAGGGAGATGAGCAGTTCTTC. It specifies CSASPGQGDEQFF. This sequence uses TRBV20-1 and TRBJ2-1; 8 of the junction bases match TRBD1. The CDR3, from cysteine to phenylalanine, totals 13 residues. Only the CDR3 region is kept as DNA, spanning 39 bases read in frame from base 1. V is pruned by 3 bases and J by 8 bases, leaving 6 bases of the junction without a gene match. In the germline V gene (reference sequence), CDR1 corresponds to DFQATT and CDR2 to SNEGSKA.